One and the same sample provided the 2 T cell receptor beta chains below, sequenced in a study of blood T cell repertoires in COVID-19. Assay: immunoSEQ multiplex PCR; the TCRdb copy retains only in-frame clones and omits some. The table includes roughly 210,000 clones, 80% to 85% detected once. Sample: peripheral blood. All receptors derive from a woman aged 80 or older with COVID-19, enrolled during active disease.

This clone was observed a few times. The chain joins TRBV12-3 or TRBV12-4 to TRBJ1-3; no reliable D call. The CDR3 consists of 13 residues. Trimming took off 3 bases at V and 0 bases at J, with 3 bases between the two ends. DNA for the CDR3: TGTGCCAGCAGTTTCTACTCTGGAAACACCATATATTTT. Amino acids: CASSFYSGNTIYF.

The chain carries TRBV7-9 and TRBJ1-2, with D unclear. CDR3 length: 12 amino acids. V was pared by 5 bases and J by 8 bases, with 12 bases between. The germline V gene encodes CDR1 SEHNR and CDR2 FQNEAQ (reference sequence). CDR3 nucleotides: TGTGCCAGCAGCCCCGCGGCAAGAGGCTACACCTTC. Its translation is CASSPAARGYTF.